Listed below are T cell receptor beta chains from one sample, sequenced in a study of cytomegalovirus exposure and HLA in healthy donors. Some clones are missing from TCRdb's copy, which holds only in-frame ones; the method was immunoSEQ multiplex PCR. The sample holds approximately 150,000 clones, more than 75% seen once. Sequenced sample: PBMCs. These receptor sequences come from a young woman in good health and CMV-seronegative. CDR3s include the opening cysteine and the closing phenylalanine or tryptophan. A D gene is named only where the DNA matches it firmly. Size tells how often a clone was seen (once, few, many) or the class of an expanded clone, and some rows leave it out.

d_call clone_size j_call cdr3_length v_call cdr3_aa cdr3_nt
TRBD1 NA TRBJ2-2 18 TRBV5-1 CASRRLGQGPPNTGELFF TGCGCCAGCAGAAGATTGGGACAGGGTCCCCCGAACACCGGGGAGCTGTTTTTT
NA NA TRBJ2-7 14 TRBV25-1 CASSESSITTKQYF TGTGCCAGCAGTGAATCGAGCATTACTACGAAGCAGTACTTC
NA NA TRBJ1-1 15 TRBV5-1 CASSPYETGNTEAFF TGCGCCAGCAGCCCCTACGAGACAGGGAACACTGAAGCTTTCTTT
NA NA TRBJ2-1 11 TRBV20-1 CSARQGSEQFF TGCAGTGCTAGACAGGGGAGTGAGCAGTTCTTC
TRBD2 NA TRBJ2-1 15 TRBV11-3 CASSLESGEGNEQFF TGTGCCAGCAGCTTAGAGTCCGGGGAGGGCAATGAGCAGTTCTTC
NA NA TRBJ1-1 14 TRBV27 CASSLREKNTEAFF TGTGCCAGCAGTTTACGGGAGAAGAACACTGAAGCTTTCTTT
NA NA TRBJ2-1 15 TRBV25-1 CASSDSYPRGNEQFF TGTGCCAGCAGTGATTCCTACCCTAGGGGGAATGAGCAGTTCTTC
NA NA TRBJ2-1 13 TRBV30 CAWSRQTYNEQFF TGTGCCTGGAGTAGGCAGACATACAATGAGCAGTTCTTC
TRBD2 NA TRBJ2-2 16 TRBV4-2 CASSQDSGGSTGELFF TGTGCCAGCAGCCAAGATAGCGGGGGTAGCACCGGGGAGCTGTTTTTT
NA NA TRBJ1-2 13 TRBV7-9 CASSFQGRDGYTF TGTGCCAGCAGCTTCCAGGGGCGGGATGGCTACACCTTC
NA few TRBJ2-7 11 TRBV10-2 CASSELYEQYF TGCGCCAGCAGTGAACTCTACGAGCAGTACTTC